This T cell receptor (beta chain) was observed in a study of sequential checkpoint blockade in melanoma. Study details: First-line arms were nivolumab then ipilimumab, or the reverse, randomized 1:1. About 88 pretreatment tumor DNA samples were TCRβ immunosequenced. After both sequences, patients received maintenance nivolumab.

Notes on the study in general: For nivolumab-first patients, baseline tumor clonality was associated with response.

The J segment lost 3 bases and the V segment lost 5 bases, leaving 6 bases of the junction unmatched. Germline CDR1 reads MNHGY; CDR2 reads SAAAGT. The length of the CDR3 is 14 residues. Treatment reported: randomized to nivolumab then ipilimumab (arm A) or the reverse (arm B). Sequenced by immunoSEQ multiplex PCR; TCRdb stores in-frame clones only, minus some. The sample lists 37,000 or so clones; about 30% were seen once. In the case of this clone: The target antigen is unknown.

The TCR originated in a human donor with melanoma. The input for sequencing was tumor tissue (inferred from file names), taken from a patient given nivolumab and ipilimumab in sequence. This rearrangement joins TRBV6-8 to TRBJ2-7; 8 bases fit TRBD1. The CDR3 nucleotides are TGTGCCAGCAGTCTATACAGGGGGAGCTACGAGCAGTACTTC. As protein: CASSLYRGSYEQYF.